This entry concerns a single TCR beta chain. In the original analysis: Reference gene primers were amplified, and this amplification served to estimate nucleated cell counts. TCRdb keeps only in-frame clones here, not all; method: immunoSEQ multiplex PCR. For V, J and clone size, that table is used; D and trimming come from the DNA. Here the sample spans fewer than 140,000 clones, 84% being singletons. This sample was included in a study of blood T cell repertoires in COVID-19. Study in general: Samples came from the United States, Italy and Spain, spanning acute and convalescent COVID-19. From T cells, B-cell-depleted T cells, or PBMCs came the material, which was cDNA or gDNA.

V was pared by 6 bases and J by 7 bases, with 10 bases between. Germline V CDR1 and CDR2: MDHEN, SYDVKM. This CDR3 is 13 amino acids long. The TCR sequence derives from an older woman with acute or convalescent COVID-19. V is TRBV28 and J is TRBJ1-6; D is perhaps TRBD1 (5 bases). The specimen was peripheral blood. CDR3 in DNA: TGTGCCAGCAGAAGACAGCTGAATTCACCCCTCCACTTT. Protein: CASRRQLNSPLHF.